This T cell receptor beta chain appears in the sequencing data of a study of T cell repertoires in cytomegalovirus infection. For the study at large: Peptides in the study included HLA-C-restricted and HLA-B-restricted CMV epitopes. Shared public TCR beta signatures pointed to both CMV infection and a matching HLA type.

This clonotype was seen only a few times. Its target is not known. This CDR3 region has 16 residues. V gave up 5 bases and J gave up 2 bases; unmatched junction bases: 5. The germline CDR1 and CDR2 sequences are SGHAT and FQNNGV. Study-level results: CMV-specific TCR beta clonotypes restricted by HLA-C were the ones dominating the ex vivo response. Using cumulative public TCR beta family frequency, the authors identified those who carried CMV together with the relevant HLA.

Each CDR3 protein is one row after TCRdb ran MiXCR on the reads. The sample holds about 51,000 distinct CDR3 sequences, around 18% seen once. The sample consisted of CD8+ T cells from cultured PBMCs, taken from culture after CMV antigen stimulation. The clonotype comes from a human donor in good health (CMV status not recorded). Some clones in this sample may be carry-over from other donors' samples. The gene calls are TRBV11-2 and TRBJ2-4, with TRBD2 matching over 11 bases. This CDR3 is CASSTTSGSTKNIQYF. The DNA of the CDR3 is TGTGCCAGCAGCACCACTAGCGGGAGTACCAAAAACATTCAGTACTTC.